This T cell receptor (beta chain) was captured in a study of shared clonotypes between healthy human individuals. Study information: Per-donor plates numbered three CD4 naive, three CD4 memory, two CD8 naive and one CD8 memory. Study findings and constraints: Estimated richness values were generally larger in naive subsets than in memory subsets. Roughly 5% of naive CD4 clonotypes were common to a handful of donors.

Note on this clone: Its antigen is as yet unknown.

CDR3 length equals 16 residues. The germline gives CDR1 MNHNS, CDR2 SASEGT. Trimming removed 4 bases from V and 2 bases from J; junction bases left unmatched: 6. The repertoire was sequenced with immunoSEQ multiplex PCR; TCRdb's copy has only in-frame clones and lacks some. This table holds 850,000 to 1,200,000 clones, about 75% found once. The sequence derives from a man aged 18 to 29 in good health. V is TRBV6-1 and J is TRBJ2-3, with 10 nucleotides matching TRBD1. What was sequenced was memory CD4+ T cells sorted from blood. As for subset: CD45RA-negative fraction. In nucleotides, the CDR3 is TGTGCCAGCAGTGCCGGGACAGGGGTTTACACAGATACGCAGTATTTT. Its translation is CASSAGTGVYTDTQYF.